Shown below are 5 T cell receptor beta chains from a single sample sequenced in a study of cytomegalovirus exposure and HLA in healthy donors. Generated by immunoSEQ multiplex PCR, the TCRdb table keeps only in-frame clones and is missing some. The table includes a few hundred thousand clones, roughly 85% detected once. Sequencing was performed on PBMCs. The receptors were gathered from a woman younger than 35 in good health and CMV-seronegative.

This chain links TRBV5-6 with TRBJ2-3; weak D call: TRBD1 (5 bases). Trimming removed 4 bases from V and 0 bases from J, with 21 bases in between. Germline assignment: CDR1 SGHDT and CDR2 YYEEEE. The CDR3 contains 18 residues. The CDR3, as DNA: TGTGCCAGCAGCCAACCAACCAGTGGTGGGGCTAGCACAGATACGCAGTATTTT. The encoded protein is CASSQPTSGGASTDTQYF.

This clone was observed many times. Different DNA sequences within this sample yield the same CDR3. The CDR3 region has the DNA TGTGCCAGCAGCTTAGACTGGACAGTCTCCTACGAGCAGTACTTC. Its protein product is CASSLDWTVSYEQYF. V usage is TRBV7-2 and J usage is TRBJ2-7; the D gene is possibly TRBD1 (6 bases). The ends were cut back, 1 base at V and 0 bases at J, with 10 bases in the middle. This CDR3 is built from 15 residues. Germline assignment: CDR1 SGHTA and CDR2 FQGNSA.

The chain recombines TRBV18 with TRBJ1-5; D is undetermined. Germline V lookup: CDR1 KGHSH, CDR2 LQKENI. This CDR3 has 12 residues. With 6 bases removed from V and 3 bases from J, the gap between germline ends came to 6 bases. This CDR3 reads CASSPLNQPQHF. The CDR3 DNA reads TGTGCCAGCTCTCCCCTCAATCAGCCCCAGCATTTT.

The chain is built from TRBV28 and TRBJ2-7; TRBD2 matches at 7 bases. Losses at the gene ends were 5 bases for V and 4 bases for J; bases not matched to a gene: 11. The CDR3 loop spans 15 amino acids. Germline CDR1 and CDR2: MDHEN and SYDVKM. CDR3 protein: CASSPTGEGQYEQYF. The CDR3, as DNA: TGTGCCAGCAGTCCCACGGGGGAGGGCCAGTACGAGCAGTACTTC.

This chain uses TRBV5-1 with TRBJ1-2; perhaps TRBD1 as D (5 bases). This CDR3 is 14 amino acids long. The germline CDR1 and CDR2 sequences are SGHRS and YFSETQ. Trimming removed 7 bases from V and 0 bases from J, with 13 bases in between. The CDR3 loop is CASGPTEANYGYTF. CDR3 in DNA: TGCGCCAGCGGACCGACAGAAGCTAACTATGGCTACACCTTC.